These 3 T cell receptor beta chains came from one sample sequenced in a study of blood T cell repertoires in COVID-19. The method was immunoSEQ multiplex PCR; TCRdb's version includes in-frame clones alone and lacks a portion of them. Counted here are roughly 260,000 clones, roughly 86% occurring once; the ten biggest clones make up around 2.6%. Sequenced: PBMCs or T cells enriched from blood (not recorded which). The source of these receptors is a woman aged 25 to 39 with acute COVID-19.

The rearrangement uses TRBV6-2 or TRBV6-3 and TRBJ2-1, with 8 positions matching TRBD2. This CDR3 comprises 15 residues. Germline trimming cut 4 bases from V and 4 bases from J; bases unmatched to any gene: 6. Germline values: CDR1 MNHEY, CDR2 SVGEGT. The CDR3: CASSLSGGMYNEQFF. DNA for the CDR3: TGTGCCAGCAGTTTATCGGGGGGGATGTACAATGAGCAGTTCTTC.

This chain uses TRBV5-1 with TRBJ1-4; 7 nucleotides align to TRBD1. Per the germline V gene, CDR1 is SGHRS and CDR2 is YFSETQ. CDR3 size: 15 residues. After removal of 4 bases from V and 4 bases from J, the junction contained 7 bases not matched to a gene. In DNA form, the CDR3 reads TGCGCCAGCAGCCCGGGACAGTCTGGTAATGAAAAACTGTTTTTT. This gives the protein CASSPGQSGNEKLFF.

The chain recombines TRBV30 with TRBJ1-1; a possible D gene is TRBD1 (5 bases). CDR1 and CDR2 from the germline V gene are GTSNPN and SVGIG (reference sequence). The V gene lost 8 bases and the J gene lost 5 bases, with 12 bases spanning the gap. The CDR3 has 11 amino acids. CDR3 amino acids: CAKSRGTEAFF. The DNA of the CDR3 is TGTGCCAAATCGCGGGGGACTGAAGCTTTCTTT.